The source of this T cell receptor beta chain is a study of patients and donors after allogeneic stem cell transplantation. Trimming took off 6 bases at V and 4 bases at J, with 15 bases between the two ends. The CDR3 spans 14 residues. The germline gives CDR1 ENHRY, CDR2 SYGVKD. MiXCR, applied by TCRdb to the RT-PCR reads, yields one record per CDR3 protein. Here the sample spans approximately 150,000 distinct CDR3 sequences, roughly 24% being singletons. This clonotype showed up just a few times. This chain joins TRBV10-3 and TRBJ1-1; D remains ambiguous. The clonotype comes from a human donor who was either an allogeneic HSCT recipient or a stem cell or donor lymphocyte infusion donor (not recorded which). It is not recorded whose cells these are; they may come from a transplant donor. Input material: blood, either unsorted or a sorted T cell fraction (not recorded which). The CDR3, as DNA: TGTGCCATCAGGGAACGGGAAGAGGGCACTGAAGCTTTCTTT. Its translation: CAIREREEGTEAFF.